The 23 T cell receptor beta chains reported below all come from one sample, sequenced in a study of blood T cell repertoires in COVID-19. Produced via immunoSEQ multiplex PCR; TCRdb's table is partial and in-frame only. The table shows around 150,000 clones, with approximately 88% occurring only once. Sequencing was carried out using peripheral blood. Receptors were obtained from an elderly woman with active or convalescent COVID-19.

This chain connects TRBV6-4 to TRBJ1-1; D is ambiguous. The CDR3 extends over 13 amino acids. Trimming removed 9 bases from V and 5 bases from J, with 16 bases in between. Per germline, CDR1 MRHNA and CDR2 SNTAGT. CDR3 sequence: CARWAICGTEAFF. CDR3 nucleotide sequence: TGTGCCAGGTGGGCAATTTGTGGAACTGAAGCTTTCTTT.

In regard to this clone: A junction end diverges from the germline sequence, so it may reflect a read error. The chain joins TRBV19 to TRBJ2-1; 9 bases line up with TRBD2. Germline V gives CDR1 LNHDA, CDR2 SQIVND (reference sequence). The CDR3 extends over 15 amino acids. The DNA for the CDR3 is TGTGCCAGTAATGGAGGAGCGGGGGGTTACACTGAGCAGTTCTTC. Amino acids: CASNGGAGGYTEQFF.

The V call is TRBV18, the J call TRBJ2-6, with 8 bases fitting TRBD1. The ends lost 3 bases at V and 4 bases at J; junction bases unmatched: 5. The CDR3 contains 16 residues. CDR1 is KGHSH, CDR2 LQKENI, per germline. Written as DNA, the CDR3 is TGTGCCAGCTCACCCCCGACAGGGGCAGGGGCCAACGTCCTGACTTTC. It specifies CASSPPTGAGANVLTF.

V is TRBV6-6 and J is TRBJ1-1; 7 bases line up with TRBD1. Germline V CDR1 and CDR2: MNHNY, SVGAGI (reference sequence). Unmatched junction bases numbered 9, after V lost 0 bases and J lost 11 bases. CDR3 length: 14 amino acids. The CDR3 DNA sequence: TGTGCCAGCAGTTACTCGAGGGGGGACAGAACGGCTTTCTTT. Residues: CASSYSRGDRTAFF.

This chain links TRBV5-1 with TRBJ2-1; no clear D. V was clipped by 0 bases and J by 10 bases, with 5 bases between them. Germline V gives CDR1 SGHRS, CDR2 YFSETQ. The CDR3 contains 11 residues. The CDR3 bases are TGCGCCAGCAGCTTGGACAGAGAGCAGTTCTTC. This gives the protein CASSLDREQFF.

This chain connects TRBV9 to TRBJ2-3; the D is unclear. This CDR3 contains 18 residues. V was cut by 0 bases and J by 5 bases, with 22 bases left in between. Looked up from germline, CDR1 is SGDLS and CDR2 is YYNGEE. Here the CDR3 reads CASSVGAGETSSQDTQYF. CDR3 DNA: TGTGCCAGCAGCGTAGGGGCCGGTGAGACATCAAGCCAAGATACGCAGTATTTT.

The chain employs TRBV5-6 and TRBJ2-1; TRBD1 agrees at 7 bases. The CDR3 covers 12 residues. V shed 7 bases and J 6 bases; nucleotides not matched to a gene: 4. Germline loops: CDR1 SGHDT, CDR2 YYEEEE. The CDR3 region is CASRRTGNEQFF. CDR3 coding DNA: TGTGCCAGCCGACGGACAGGCAATGAGCAGTTCTTC.

There are a few counts of this clone. The chain recombines TRBV2 with TRBJ1-5; D remains ambiguous. Germline V gene lookup returns CDR1 SNHLY and CDR2 FYNNEI. This CDR3 contains 15 residues. Trimming took off 1 base at V and 8 bases at J, with 15 bases between the two ends. As DNA, the CDR3 is TGTGCCAGCAGTGAAGACTTGGGGAGTTTTAAGCCCCAGCATTTT. Amino acids: CASSEDLGSFKPQHF. Full variable domain (outside the CDR3, taken from reference TRBV2 and TRBJ1-5): EPEVTQTPSHQVTQMGQEVILRCVPISNHLYFYWYRQILGQKVEFLVSFYNNEISEKSEIFDDQFSVERPDGSNFTLKIRSTKLEDSAMYFCASSEDLGSFKPQHFGDGTRLSIL.

The rearrangement links TRBV11-2 to TRBJ2-7, with D maybe TRBD1 (5 bases). Germline V gene data show CDR1 as SGHAT and CDR2 as FQNNGV. V was pared by 8 bases and J by 3 bases, with 14 bases between. The CDR3 consists of 13 residues. CDR3 protein: CASGAGRNYEQYF. For the CDR3, the DNA is TGTGCCAGCGGAGCAGGGCGAAACTACGAGCAGTACTTC.

The chain uses TRBV27 and TRBJ1-2; D uncertain. The CDR3 runs to 15 residues. V shed 8 bases and J shed 3 bases, with 19 bases lying between them. Germline V lookup: CDR1 MNHEY, CDR2 SMNVEV (reference sequence). The CDR3 coding sequence is TGTGCCAGCGGGATTGAGCGGATCGGACACTATGGCTACACCTTC. Residues: CASGIERIGHYGYTF.

The chain employs TRBV7-9 and TRBJ1-2, with D perhaps matching TRBD1 (5 bases). Deletions cut 2 bases from V and 0 bases from J, with 10 bases between. The CDR3 totals 15 residues. Germline assignment: CDR1 SEHNR and CDR2 FQNEAQ (reference sequence). CDR3 coding DNA: TGTGCCAGCAGCTTATGGGGGGATGCTAACTATGGCTACACCTTC. Residues: CASSLWGDANYGYTF.

The rearrangement links TRBV19 to TRBJ1-2, with a possible D match to TRBD1 (6 bases). The V gene's germline CDR1 is LNHDA and CDR2 SQIVND (reference sequence). Trimming stripped 4 bases from V and 4 bases from J, with 13 bases between. The CDR3 runs 14 residues. CDR3 nucleotide sequence: TGTGCCAGTAGTACGGACAGCAAGCGCTATGGCTACACCTTC. It encodes CASSTDSKRYGYTF.

The J gene is TRBJ1-1, the V gene TRBV19; TRBD1 aligns across 11 bases. The germline gives CDR1 LNHDA, CDR2 SQIVND (reference sequence). Trimming removed 3 bases from V and 5 bases from J; junction bases left unmatched: 5. The CDR3 length is 15 residues. The CDR3 loop is CASSIGDRGWTEAFF. DNA for the CDR3: TGTGCCAGTAGTATCGGGGACAGGGGGTGGACTGAAGCTTTCTTT.

V gene TRBV9 combines with J gene TRBJ2-3, with TRBD1 identical over 9 bases. After removal of 3 bases from V and 4 bases from J, the junction contained 6 bases not matched to a gene. The CDR3 is 15 residues long. Germline assignment: CDR1 SGDLS and CDR2 YYNGEE. DNA of the CDR3: TGTGCCAGCAGCGCACAGGGGGCCTCCTCAGATACGCAGTATTTT. Its protein product is CASSAQGASSDTQYF.

This clone appeared a single time. The rearrangement links TRBV7-2 to TRBJ1-2; the match to TRBD1 covers 7 bases. Trimming removed 0 bases from V and 8 bases from J; junction bases left unmatched: 6. Germline lookup yields CDR1 SGHTA and CDR2 FQGNSA. This CDR3 is 14 amino acids long. CDR3 coding DNA: TGTGCCAGCAGCTTAGCGTTGACAGGGAACGGCTACACCTTC. Protein sequence: CASSLALTGNGYTF.

The CDR3 DNA reads as TGTGCCAGCAGCTTAAGGGCGAGCTCCGGAGGGTACAATGAGCAGTTCTTC. It yields the protein CASSLRASSGGYNEQFF. This chain connects TRBV11-3 to TRBJ2-1, with D possibly matching TRBD2 (6 bases). The CDR3 is 17 residues long. The ends were cut back, 2 bases at V and 4 bases at J, with 18 bases in the middle. Germline CDR1 reads SGHNT; CDR2 reads YENEEA.

The gene calls are TRBV4-3 and TRBJ1-3, with TRBD1 matching over 10 bases. The CDR3 runs to 15 residues. Losses at the gene ends were 5 bases for V and 3 bases for J; bases not matched to a gene: 4. CDR1 is LGHNA and CDR2 is YSLEER in the germline V gene. CDR3 protein: CASSSGQGSGNTIYF. The CDR3 region has the DNA TGCGCCAGCAGCTCGGGACAGGGGAGTGGAAACACCATATATTTT.

The chain uses TRBV30 and TRBJ1-4; D possibly corresponds to TRBD1 (5 bases). V lost 2 bases to trimming and J lost 7 bases, with 23 bases between them. Germline-derived CDR1 and CDR2 are GTSNPN and SVGIG (reference sequence). This CDR3 spans 17 amino acids. DNA for the CDR3: TGTGCCTGGAGTTCCTCATGGGGGAGGGGTGGAGGTGAAAAACTGTTTTTT. Amino acids: CAWSSSWGRGGGEKLFF.

The table lists this clone with a few counts. The chain combines TRBV19 with TRBJ1-4, with D uncertain. Germline V gene lookup returns CDR1 LNHDA and CDR2 SQIVND (reference sequence). Trimming took 6 bases from V and 7 from J, leaving 9 bases between them. There are 12 residues in the CDR3. The CDR3 reads CASSGGSEKLFF. CDR3 nucleotides: TGTGCCAGTAGCGGAGGGTCTGAAAAACTGTTTTTT. Full variable domain (outside the CDR3, taken from reference TRBV19 and TRBJ1-4): DGGITQSPKYLFRKEGQNVTLSCEQNLNHDAMYWYRQDPGQGLRLIYYSQIVNDFQKGDIAEGYSVSREKKESFPLTVTSAQKNPTAFYLCASSGGSEKLFFGSGTQLSVL.

The rearrangement joins TRBV19 to TRBJ1-3; no clear D. Germline V lookup: CDR1 LNHDA, CDR2 SQIVND (reference sequence). V was trimmed by 3 bases and J by 4 bases, leaving 4 bases between them. The CDR3 consists of 12 residues. CDR3 protein: CASSIPGNTIYF. In DNA, the CDR3 is TGTGCCAGTAGTATCCCGGGAAACACCATATATTTT.

This clone was detected a few times. The identical CDR3 is also encoded by other nucleotide sequences in the sample. The CDR3 coding sequence is TGTGCCAGCAGAGAACAGGGCTCCTATGGCTACACCTTC. Residues: CASREQGSYGYTF. The gene calls are TRBV12-3 or TRBV12-4 and TRBJ1-2; perhaps TRBD1 as D (6 bases). The length of the CDR3 is 13 residues. Trimming cost V 6 bases and J 4 bases, with 12 bases left between them.

This clone was found a few times. V usage is TRBV14 and J usage is TRBJ2-3; 8 nucleotides line up with TRBD2. This CDR3 is built from 16 residues. Germline V gives CDR1 SGHDN, CDR2 FVKESK. The J segment lost 2 bases and the V segment lost 1 base, leaving 5 bases of the junction unmatched. This CDR3 reads CASSQAGGGLTDTQYF. The CDR3 DNA is TGTGCCAGCAGCCAAGCTGGCGGGGGGCTCACAGATACGCAGTATTTT.

The chain combines TRBV30 with TRBJ2-7; perhaps TRBD1 as D (5 bases). This CDR3 comprises 11 residues. CDR1 is GTSNPN, CDR2 SVGIG, per germline (reference sequence). V lost 2 bases and J 6 bases, leaving 8 bases between the germline ends. The CDR3 DNA reads TGTGCCTGGAGTCAGGGATCCGAGCAGTACTTC. Its translation: CAWSQGSEQYF.